This TCR beta chain is drawn from a study of cytomegalovirus exposure and HLA in healthy donors. It was with 60 Vbeta and 13 Jbeta primers that the PCR ran. Libraries were prepared by immunoSEQ multiplex PCR; TCRdb keeps only in-frame clonotypes and omits some of them. In the table there are about 150,000 clones, approximately 80% of which are singletons. As for the donors, each was a healthy bone marrow donor. In the case of this clone: The antigen remains unidentified.

The study's findings and limits: Earlier analysis found most TCR beta V segments productive about 87% or about 30% of the time.

Sequenced material: PBMCs. The clonotype comes from a man aged 25 to 40 in good health and CMV-seropositive.

CDR3 nucleotides: TGCGCCAGCAGCTTGCAGCGGGAGGGTCGTACAGATACGCAGTATTTT. Amino acids: CASSLQREGRTDTQYF. This chain connects TRBV5-1 to TRBJ2-3; TRBD2 agrees at 10 bases. Germline CDR1 reads SGHRS; CDR2 reads YFSETQ. Germline trimming cut 1 base from V and 3 bases from J; bases unmatched to any gene: 5. The length of the CDR3 is 16 residues.